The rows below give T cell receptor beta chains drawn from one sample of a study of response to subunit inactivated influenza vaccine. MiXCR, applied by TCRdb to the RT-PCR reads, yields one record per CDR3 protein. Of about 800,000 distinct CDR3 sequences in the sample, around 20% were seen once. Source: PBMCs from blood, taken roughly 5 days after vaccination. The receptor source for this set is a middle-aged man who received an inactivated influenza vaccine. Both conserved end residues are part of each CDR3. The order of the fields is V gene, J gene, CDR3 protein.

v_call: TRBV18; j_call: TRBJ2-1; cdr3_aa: CASSPRREGSEQFF
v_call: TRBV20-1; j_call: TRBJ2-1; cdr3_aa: CSASPFGVAALGGQFF
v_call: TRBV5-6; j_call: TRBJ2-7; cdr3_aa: CASSPFLKHGTGVYEQYF
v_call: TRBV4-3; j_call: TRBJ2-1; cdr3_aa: CASSQGLAGGSNYNEQFF
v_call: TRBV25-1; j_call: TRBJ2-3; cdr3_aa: CASSERTTKNEYF
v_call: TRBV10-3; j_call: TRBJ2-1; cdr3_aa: CAISESSGGMYNEQFF
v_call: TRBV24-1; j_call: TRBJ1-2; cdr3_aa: CATADPVKGGYTF
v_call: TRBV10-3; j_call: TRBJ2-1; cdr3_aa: CAISESSGGRYNEQFF
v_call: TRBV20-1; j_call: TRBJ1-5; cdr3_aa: CSASAGTAEKNQPQHF
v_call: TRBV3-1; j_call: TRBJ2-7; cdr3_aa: CASMPTSGSTEQYF
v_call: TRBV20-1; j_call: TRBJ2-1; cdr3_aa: CSAQDQREFF
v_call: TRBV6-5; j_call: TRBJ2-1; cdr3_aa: CASSSGTSGTNEQFF
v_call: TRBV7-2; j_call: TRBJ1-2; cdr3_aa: CASSKESQVSSYTF
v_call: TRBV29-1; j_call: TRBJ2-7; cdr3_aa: CSVEWLGGEQYF
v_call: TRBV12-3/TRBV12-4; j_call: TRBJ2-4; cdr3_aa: CASREWANWDIQYF
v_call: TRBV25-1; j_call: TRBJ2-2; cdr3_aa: CASGGLGELFF
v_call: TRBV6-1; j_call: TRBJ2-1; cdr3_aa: CASRKLAGDGRNEQFF
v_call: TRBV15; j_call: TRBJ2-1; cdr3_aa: CATSSAYNEQFF
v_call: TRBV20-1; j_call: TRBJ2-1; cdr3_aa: CSANGGGSYNEQFF
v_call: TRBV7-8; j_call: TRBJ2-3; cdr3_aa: CASSLGDSGGTDTQYF